The entry that follows covers one TCR beta chain sequence. What it recognizes is unknown. TRB rearrangements spanning V, D and J were amplified using mixed TRB-A/B primers. In TCRdb, the multiplex PCR reads were re-called with MiXCR into one record per CDR3 protein. The sample lists some 11,000 distinct CDR3 sequences, around 40% seen once, with roughly 7.4% in the top ten. These data originate in a study of T cell repertoires in aging, cancer and after chemotherapy. Study findings and constraints: Across the chemotherapy interval, each cancer cohort showed higher median generation probability, suggesting thymic rebound.

TCR beta rearrangements were amplified from peripheral blood genomic DNA. The CDR3 has 15 residues. CDR1 and CDR2 (germline): ENHRY, SYGVKD. V lost 3 bases to trimming and J lost 0 bases, with 6 bases between them. Sample: blood. The gene calls are TRBV10-3 and TRBJ1-6; D unclear. The clonotype was recovered from a human donor in good health. The CDR3 loop is CAISDRSSYNSPLHF. CDR3 in DNA: TGTGCCATCAGTGATCGTAGCTCCTATAATTCACCCCTCCACTTT.